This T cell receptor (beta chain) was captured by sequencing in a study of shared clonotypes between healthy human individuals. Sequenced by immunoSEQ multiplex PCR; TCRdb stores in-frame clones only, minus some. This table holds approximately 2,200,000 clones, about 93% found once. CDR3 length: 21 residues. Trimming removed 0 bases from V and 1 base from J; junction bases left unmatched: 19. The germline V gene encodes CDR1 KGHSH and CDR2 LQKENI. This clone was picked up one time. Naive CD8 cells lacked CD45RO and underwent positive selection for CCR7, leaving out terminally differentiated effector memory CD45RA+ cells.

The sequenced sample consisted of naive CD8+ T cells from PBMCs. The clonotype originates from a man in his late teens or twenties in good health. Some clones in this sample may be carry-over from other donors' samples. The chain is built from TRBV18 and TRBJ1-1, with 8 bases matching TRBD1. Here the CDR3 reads CASSPPSEDRVPLRTNTEAFF. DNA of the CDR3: TGTGCCAGCTCACCACCGAGTGAGGACAGGGTCCCACTAAGGACGAACACTGAAGCTTTCTTT.